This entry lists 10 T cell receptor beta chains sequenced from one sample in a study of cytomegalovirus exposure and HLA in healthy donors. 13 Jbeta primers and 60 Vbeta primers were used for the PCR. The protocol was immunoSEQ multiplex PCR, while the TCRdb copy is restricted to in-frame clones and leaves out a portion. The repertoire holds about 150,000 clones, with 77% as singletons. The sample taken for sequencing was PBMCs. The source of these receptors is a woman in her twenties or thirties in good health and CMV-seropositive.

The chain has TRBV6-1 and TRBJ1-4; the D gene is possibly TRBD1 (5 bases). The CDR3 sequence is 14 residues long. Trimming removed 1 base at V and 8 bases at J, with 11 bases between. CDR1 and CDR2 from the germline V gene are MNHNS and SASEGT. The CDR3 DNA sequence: TGTGCCAGCAGTGAAGTATGGGGCGTAGAAAAACTGTTTTTT. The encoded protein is CASSEVWGVEKLFF.

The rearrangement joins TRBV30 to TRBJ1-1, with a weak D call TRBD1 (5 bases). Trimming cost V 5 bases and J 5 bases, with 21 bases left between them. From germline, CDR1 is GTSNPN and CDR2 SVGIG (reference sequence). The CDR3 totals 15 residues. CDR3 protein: CAWGWGVSAGTEAFF. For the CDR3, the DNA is TGTGCCTGGGGTTGGGGGGTTTCAGCGGGGACTGAAGCTTTCTTT.

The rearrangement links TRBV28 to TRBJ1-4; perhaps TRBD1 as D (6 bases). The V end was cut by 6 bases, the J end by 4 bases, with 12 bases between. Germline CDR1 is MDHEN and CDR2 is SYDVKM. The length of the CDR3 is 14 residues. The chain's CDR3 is CASRGAWGNEKLFF. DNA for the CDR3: TGTGCCAGCAGGGGGGCATGGGGTAATGAAAAACTGTTTTTT.

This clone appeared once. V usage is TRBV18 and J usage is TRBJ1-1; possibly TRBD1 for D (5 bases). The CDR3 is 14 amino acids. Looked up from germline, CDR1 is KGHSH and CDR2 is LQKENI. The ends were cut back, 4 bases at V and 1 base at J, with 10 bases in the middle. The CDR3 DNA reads TGTGCCAGCTCACTTCCGGGGGAGAACACTGAAGCTTTCTTT. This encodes CASSLPGENTEAFF.

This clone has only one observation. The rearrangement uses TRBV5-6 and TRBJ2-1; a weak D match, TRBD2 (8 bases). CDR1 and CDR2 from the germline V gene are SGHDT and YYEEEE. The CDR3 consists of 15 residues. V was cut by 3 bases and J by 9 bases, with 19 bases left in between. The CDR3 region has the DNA TGTGCCAGCAGCTATGGAGCGGGAGAGGGGGCTGAGCAGTTCTTC. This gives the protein CASSYGAGEGAEQFF.

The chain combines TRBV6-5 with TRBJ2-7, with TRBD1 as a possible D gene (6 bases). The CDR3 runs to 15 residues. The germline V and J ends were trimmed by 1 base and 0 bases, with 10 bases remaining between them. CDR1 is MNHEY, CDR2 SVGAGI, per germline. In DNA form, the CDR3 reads TGTGCCAGCAGTTACTTTGGGGGCCTCTCCTACGAGCAGTACTTC. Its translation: CASSYFGGLSYEQYF.

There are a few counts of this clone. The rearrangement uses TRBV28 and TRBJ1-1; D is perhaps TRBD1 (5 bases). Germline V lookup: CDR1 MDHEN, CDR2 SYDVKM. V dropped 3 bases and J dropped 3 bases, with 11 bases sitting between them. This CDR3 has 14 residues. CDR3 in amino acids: CASSLVGVHTEAFF. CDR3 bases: TGTGCCAGCAGTTTGGTAGGGGTTCACACTGAAGCTTTCTTT.

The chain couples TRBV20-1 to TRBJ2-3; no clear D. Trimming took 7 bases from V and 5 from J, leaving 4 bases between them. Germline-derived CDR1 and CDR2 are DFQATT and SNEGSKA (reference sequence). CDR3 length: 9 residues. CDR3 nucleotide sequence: TGCAGTGTCGGAGATACGCAGTATTTT. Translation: CSVGDTQYF.

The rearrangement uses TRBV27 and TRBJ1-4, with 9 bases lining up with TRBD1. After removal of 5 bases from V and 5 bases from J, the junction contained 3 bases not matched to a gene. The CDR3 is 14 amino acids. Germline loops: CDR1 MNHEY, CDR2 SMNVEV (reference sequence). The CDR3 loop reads CASSDRGSNEKLFF. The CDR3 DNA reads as TGTGCCAGCAGTGACAGGGGGTCGAATGAAAAACTGTTTTTT.

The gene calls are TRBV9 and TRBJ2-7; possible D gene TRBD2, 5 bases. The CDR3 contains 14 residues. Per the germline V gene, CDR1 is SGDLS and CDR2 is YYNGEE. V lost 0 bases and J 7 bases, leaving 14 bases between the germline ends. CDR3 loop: CASSVEGGNKEQYF. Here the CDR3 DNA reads TGTGCCAGCAGCGTAGAAGGAGGTAATAAAGAGCAGTACTTC.